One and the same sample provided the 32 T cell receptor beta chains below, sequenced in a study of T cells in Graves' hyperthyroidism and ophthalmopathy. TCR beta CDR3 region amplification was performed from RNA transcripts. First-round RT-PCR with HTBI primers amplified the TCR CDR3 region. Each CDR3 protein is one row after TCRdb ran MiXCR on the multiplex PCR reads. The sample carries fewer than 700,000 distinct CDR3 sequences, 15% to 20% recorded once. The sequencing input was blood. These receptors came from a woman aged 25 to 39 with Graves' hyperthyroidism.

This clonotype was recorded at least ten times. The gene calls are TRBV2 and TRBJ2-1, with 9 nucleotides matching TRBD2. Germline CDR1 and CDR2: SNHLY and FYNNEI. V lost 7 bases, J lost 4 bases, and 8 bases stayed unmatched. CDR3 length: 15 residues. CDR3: CASKLTTSGYNEQFF. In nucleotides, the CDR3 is TGTGCCAGCAAACTCACGACTAGCGGTTACAATGAGCAGTTCTTC. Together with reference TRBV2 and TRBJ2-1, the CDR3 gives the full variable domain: EPEVTQTPSHQVTQMGQEVILRCVPISNHLYFYWYRQILGQKVEFLVSFYNNEISEKSEIFDDQFSVERPDGSNFTLKIRSTKLEDSAMYFCASKLTTSGYNEQFFGPGTRLTVL.

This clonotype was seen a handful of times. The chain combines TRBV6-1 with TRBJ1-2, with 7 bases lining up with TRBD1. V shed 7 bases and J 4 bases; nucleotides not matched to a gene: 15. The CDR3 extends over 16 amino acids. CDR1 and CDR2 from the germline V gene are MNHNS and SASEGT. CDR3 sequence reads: CASKSNTGDWSYGYTF. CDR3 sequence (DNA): TGTGCCAGCAAGTCAAATACAGGGGATTGGAGCTATGGCTACACCTTC.

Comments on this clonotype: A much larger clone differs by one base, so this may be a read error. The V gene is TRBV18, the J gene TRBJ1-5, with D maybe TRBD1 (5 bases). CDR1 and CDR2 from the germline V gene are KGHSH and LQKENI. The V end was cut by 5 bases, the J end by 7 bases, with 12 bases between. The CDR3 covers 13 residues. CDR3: CASSAQVTQPQHF. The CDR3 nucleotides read TGTGCCAGCTCAGCACAGGTAACCCAGCCCCAGCATTTT.

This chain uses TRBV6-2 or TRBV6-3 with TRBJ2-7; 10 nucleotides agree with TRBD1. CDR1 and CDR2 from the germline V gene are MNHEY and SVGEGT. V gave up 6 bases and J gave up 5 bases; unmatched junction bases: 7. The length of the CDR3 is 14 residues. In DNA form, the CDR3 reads TGTGCCAGCAGAGCGGACAGGGGGACCGACGAGCAGTACTTC. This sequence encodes CASRADRGTDEQYF.

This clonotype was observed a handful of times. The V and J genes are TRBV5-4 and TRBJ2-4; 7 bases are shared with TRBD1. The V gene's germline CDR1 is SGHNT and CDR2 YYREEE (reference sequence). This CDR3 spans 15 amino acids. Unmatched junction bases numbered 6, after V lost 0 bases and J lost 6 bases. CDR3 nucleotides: TGTGCCAGCAGCTTGGGTGTGGGACAGTTAAACATTCAGTACTTC. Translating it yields CASSLGVGQLNIQYF.

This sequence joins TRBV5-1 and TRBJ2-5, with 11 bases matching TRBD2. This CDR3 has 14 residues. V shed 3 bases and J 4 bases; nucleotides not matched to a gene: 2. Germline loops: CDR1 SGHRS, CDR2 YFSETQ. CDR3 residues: CASSWGTSGETQYF. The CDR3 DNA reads TGCGCCAGCAGCTGGGGGACTAGCGGAGAGACCCAGTACTTC. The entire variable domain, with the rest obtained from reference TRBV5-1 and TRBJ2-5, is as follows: KAGVTQTPRYLIKTRGQQVTLSCSPISGHRSVSWYQQTPGQGLQFLFEYFSETQRNKGNFPGRFSGRQFSNSRSEMNVSTLELGDSALYLCASSWGTSGETQYFGPGTRLLVL.

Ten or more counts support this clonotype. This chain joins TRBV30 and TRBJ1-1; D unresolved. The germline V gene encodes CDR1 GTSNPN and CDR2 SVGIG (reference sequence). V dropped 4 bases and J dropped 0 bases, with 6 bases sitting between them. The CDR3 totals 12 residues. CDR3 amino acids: CAWKDMNTEAFF. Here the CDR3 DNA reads TGTGCCTGGAAAGATATGAACACTGAAGCTTTCTTT.

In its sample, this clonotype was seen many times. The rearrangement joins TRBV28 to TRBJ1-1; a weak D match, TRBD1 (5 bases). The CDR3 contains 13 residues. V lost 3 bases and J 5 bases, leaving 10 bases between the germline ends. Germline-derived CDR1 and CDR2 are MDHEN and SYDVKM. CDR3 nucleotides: TGTGCCAGCAGTTTTAAGTGGACAACTGAAGCTTTCTTT. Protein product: CASSFKWTTEAFF.

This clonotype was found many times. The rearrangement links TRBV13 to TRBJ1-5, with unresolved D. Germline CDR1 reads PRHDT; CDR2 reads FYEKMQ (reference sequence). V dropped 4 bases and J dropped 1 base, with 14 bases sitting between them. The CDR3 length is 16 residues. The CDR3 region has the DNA TGTGCCAGCAGCTCGGAGGCCGGACGGAGCAATCAGCCCCAGCATTTT. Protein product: CASSSEAGRSNQPQHF.

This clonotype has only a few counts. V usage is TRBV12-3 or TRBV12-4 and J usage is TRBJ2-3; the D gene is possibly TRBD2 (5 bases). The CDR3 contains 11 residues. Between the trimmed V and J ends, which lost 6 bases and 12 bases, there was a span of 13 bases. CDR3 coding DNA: TGTGCCAGCAGGGAGACCGGGATTCAGTATTTT. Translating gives CASRETGIQYF.

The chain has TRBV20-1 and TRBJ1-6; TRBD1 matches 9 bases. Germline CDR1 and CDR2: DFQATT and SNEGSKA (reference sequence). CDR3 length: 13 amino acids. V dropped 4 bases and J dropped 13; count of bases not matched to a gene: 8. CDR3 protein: CSANLGQGYPLHF. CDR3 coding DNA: TGCAGTGCTAACCTGGGACAGGGTTATCCCCTCCACTTT.

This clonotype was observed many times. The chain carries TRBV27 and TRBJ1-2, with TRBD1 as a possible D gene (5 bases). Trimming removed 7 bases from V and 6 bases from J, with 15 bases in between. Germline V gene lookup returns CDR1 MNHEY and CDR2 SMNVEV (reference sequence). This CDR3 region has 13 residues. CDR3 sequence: CASTRGELDGYTF. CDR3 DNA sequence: TGTGCCAGCACCCGGGGGGAGTTGGATGGCTACACCTTC.

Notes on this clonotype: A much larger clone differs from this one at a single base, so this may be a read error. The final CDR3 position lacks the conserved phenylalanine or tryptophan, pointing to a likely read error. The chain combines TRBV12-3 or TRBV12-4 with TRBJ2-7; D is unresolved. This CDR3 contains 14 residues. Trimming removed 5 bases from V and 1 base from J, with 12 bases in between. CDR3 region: CASSQHAVSYEQYL. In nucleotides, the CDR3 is TGTGCCAGCAGTCAGCATGCCGTATCCTACGAGCAGTACCTC.

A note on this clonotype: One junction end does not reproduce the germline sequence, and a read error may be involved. The CDR3: CASSQGTGGNEQFF. The CDR3 coding sequence is TGTGCCAGCAGTCAAGGGACAGGGGGCAATGAGCAGTTCTTC. The rearrangement joins TRBV3-1 to TRBJ2-1, with 11 nucleotides matching TRBD1. Looked up from germline, CDR1 is LGHDT and CDR2 is YNNKEL (reference sequence). The CDR3 runs to 14 residues.

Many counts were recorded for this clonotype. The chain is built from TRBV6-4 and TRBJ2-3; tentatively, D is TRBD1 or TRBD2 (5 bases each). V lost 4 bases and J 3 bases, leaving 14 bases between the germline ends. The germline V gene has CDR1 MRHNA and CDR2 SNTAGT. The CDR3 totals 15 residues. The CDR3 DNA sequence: TGTGCCAGCAGTGCGGGGCACGGGCCGACAGATACGCAGTATTTT. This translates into CASSAGHGPTDTQYF.

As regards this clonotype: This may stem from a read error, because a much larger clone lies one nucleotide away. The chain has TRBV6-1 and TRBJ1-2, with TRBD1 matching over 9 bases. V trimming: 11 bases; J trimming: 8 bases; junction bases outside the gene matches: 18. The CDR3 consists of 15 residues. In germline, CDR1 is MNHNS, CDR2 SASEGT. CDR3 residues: CAGTLNPGTGFGYTF. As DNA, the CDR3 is TGTGCCGGCACCCTTAACCCCGGGACAGGGTTCGGCTACACCTTC.

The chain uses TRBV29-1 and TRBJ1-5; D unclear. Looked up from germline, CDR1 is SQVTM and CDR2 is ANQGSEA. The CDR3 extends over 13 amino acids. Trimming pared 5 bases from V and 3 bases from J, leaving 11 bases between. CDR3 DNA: TGCAGCGTTCAAAGGGAGAACAATCAGCCCCAGCATTTT. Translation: CSVQRENNQPQHF.

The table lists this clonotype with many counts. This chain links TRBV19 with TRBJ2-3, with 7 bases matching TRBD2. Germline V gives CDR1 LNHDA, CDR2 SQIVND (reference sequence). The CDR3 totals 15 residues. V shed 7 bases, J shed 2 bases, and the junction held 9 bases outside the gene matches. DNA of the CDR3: TGTGCCAGTACCCCTCGCGGGGGATACACAGATACGCAGTATTTT. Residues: CASTPRGGYTDTQYF.

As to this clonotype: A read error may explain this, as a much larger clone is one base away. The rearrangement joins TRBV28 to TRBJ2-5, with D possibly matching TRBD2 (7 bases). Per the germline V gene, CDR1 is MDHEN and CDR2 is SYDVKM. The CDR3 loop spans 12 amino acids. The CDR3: CGGGRIGETQYF. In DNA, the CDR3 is TGTGGGGGGGGCAGGATTGGAGAGACCCAGTACTTC.

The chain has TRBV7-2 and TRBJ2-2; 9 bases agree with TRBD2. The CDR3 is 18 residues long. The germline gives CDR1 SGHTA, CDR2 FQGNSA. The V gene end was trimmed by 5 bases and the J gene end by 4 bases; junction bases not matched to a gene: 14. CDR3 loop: CASSPLRASGTVTGELFF. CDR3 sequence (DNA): TGTGCCAGCAGCCCCCTTAGAGCTAGCGGGACGGTCACCGGGGAGCTGTTTTTT. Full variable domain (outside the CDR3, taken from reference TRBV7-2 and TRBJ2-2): GAGVSQSPSNKVTEKGKDVELRCDPISGHTALYWYRQSLGQGLEFLIYFQGNSAPDKSGLPSDRFSAERTGGSVSTLTIQRTQQEDSAVYLCASSPLRASGTVTGELFFGEGSRLTVL.

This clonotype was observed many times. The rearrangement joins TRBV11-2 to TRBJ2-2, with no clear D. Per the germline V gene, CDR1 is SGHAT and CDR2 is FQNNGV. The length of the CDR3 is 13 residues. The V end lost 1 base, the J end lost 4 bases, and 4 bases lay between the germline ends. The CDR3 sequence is CASSLVATGELFF. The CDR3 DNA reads TGTGCCAGCAGCTTAGTTGCCACCGGGGAGCTGTTTTTT.

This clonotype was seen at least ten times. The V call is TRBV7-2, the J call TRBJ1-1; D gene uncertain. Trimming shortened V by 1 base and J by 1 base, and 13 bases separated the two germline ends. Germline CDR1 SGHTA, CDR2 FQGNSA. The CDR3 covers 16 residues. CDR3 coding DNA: TGTGCCAGCAGCTTAGTAGTTGGGGTTCCGAACACTGAAGCTTTCTTT. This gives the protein CASSLVVGVPNTEAFF.

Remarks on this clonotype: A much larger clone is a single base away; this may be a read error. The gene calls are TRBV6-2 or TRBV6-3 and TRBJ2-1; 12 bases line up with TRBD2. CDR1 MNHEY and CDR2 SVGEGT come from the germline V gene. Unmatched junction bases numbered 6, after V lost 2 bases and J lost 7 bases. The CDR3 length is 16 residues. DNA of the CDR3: TGTGCCAGCAGTTACACGACTAGCGGGAGTGGTAATGAGCAGTTCTTC. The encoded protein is CASSYTTSGSGNEQFF.

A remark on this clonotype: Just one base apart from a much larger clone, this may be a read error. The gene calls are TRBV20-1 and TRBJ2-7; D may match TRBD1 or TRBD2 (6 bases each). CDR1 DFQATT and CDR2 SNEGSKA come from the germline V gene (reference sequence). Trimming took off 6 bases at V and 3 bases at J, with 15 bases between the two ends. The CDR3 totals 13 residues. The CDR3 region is CSADGGGRYEQYF. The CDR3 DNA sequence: TGCAGTGCCGATGGAGGGGGGCGCTACGAGCAGTACTTC.

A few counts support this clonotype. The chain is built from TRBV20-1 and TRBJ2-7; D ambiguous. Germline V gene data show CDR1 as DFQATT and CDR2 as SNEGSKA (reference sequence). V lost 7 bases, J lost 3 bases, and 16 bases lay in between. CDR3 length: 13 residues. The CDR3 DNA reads TGCAGTGTAAGACCGGTGTCGAACTACGAGCAGTACTTC. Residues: CSVRPVSNYEQYF.

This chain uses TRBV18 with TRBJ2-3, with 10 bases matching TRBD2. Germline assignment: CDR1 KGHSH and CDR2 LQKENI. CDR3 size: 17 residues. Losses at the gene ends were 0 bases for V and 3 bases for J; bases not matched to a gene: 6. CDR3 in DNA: TGTGCCAGCTCACCACCGGCTAGCGGGGGCAGAACAGATACGCAGTATTTT. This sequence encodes CASSPPASGGRTDTQYF. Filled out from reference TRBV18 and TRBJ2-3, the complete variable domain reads NAGVMQNPRHLVRRRGQEARLRCSPMKGHSHVYWYRQLPEEGLKFMVYLQKENIIDESGMPKERFSAEFPKEGPSILRIQQVVRGDSAAYFCASSPPASGGRTDTQYFGPGTRLTVL.

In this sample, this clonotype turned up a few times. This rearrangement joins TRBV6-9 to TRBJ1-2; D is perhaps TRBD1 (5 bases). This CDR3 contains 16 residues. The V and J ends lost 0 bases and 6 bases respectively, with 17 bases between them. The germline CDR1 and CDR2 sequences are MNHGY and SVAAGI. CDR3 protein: CASSYSGTHGRDGYTF. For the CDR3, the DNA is TGTGCCAGCAGTTATTCCGGGACTCACGGCAGGGATGGCTACACCTTC.

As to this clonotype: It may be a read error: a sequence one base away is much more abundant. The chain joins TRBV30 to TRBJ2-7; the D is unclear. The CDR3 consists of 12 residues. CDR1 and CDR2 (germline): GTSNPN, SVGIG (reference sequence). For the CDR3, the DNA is TGTGCCTGGAGTAAAGCTTCCTGCGAGCAGTACTTC. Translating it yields CAWSKASCEQYF.

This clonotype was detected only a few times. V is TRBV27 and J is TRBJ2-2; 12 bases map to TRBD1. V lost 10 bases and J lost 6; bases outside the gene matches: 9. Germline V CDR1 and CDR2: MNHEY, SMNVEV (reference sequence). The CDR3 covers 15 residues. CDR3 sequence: CATGPGQGAPGELFF. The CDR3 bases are TGTGCCACCGGCCCGGGACAGGGGGCCCCCGGGGAGCTGTTTTTT.

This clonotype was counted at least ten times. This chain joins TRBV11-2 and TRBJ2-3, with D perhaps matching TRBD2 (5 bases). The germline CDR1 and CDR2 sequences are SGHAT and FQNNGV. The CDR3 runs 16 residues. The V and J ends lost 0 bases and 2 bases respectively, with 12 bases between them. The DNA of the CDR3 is TGTGCCAGCAGCTTAGAGGGGAGACTTTACACAGATACGCAGTATTTT. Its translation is CASSLEGRLYTDTQYF.

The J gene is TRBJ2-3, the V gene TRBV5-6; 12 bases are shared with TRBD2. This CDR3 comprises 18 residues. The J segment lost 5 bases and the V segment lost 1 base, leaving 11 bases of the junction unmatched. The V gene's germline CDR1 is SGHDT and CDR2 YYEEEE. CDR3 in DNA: TGTGCCAGCAGCTTGACAGGTTTACTAGCGGGAGGAAGAGATACGCAGTATTTT. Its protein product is CASSLTGLLAGGRDTQYF.

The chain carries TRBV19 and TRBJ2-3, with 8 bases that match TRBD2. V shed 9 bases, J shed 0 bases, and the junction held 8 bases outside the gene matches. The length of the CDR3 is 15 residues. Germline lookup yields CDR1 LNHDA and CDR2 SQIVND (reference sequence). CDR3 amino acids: CASGGLAFSTDTQYF. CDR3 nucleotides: TGTGCCAGCGGCGGACTAGCTTTTAGCACAGATACGCAGTATTTT.